This TCR beta chain stems from a study of blood T cell repertoires in COVID-19. Study-level information: Acute and convalescent COVID-19 samples came from the United States, Italy and Spain. PBMCs, B-cell-depleted T cells, or T cells provided the cDNA or gDNA that made up the material.

Original processing notes: Reference gene primer amplification gave estimated nucleated cell counts. TCRdb's copy holds only in-frame clones and misses some; the assay was immunoSEQ multiplex PCR. That table is the source of V, J and clone size, and D and trimming were worked out from the DNA. The sample carries roughly 250,000 clones, roughly 80% recorded once. Germline V gene data show CDR1 as MNHEY and CDR2 as SVGAGI. The ends were cut back, 5 bases at V and 8 bases at J, with 19 bases in the middle. This CDR3 has 15 residues. This rearrangement joins TRBV6-5 to TRBJ1-3; D not certain. The clonotype originates from a woman aged 60-75 years with active or convalescent COVID-19. Sequenced sample: peripheral blood. CDR3 region: CASSRTGMAGHTIYF. The CDR3, as DNA: TGTGCCAGCAGTCGAACGGGGATGGCGGGCCACACCATATATTTT.